One and the same sample provided the 29 T cell receptor beta chains below, sequenced in a study of T cells expressing NK-cell markers. Reprocessing the 5' RACE reads, TCRdb reports a single entry for every CDR3 protein and omits DNA. The listing contains about 410,000 distinct CDR3 sequences. Sequencing was done on a sample of blood T cells: a sorted CD56 or NKG2C T cell subset, CD4+ or CD8+ T cells, or bulk PBMC T cells (not recorded which). These receptors were taken from a woman in her 50s in good health.

This rearrangement joins TRBV14 to TRBJ2-2; no DNA is available, so the TRBD1 call from TCRdb remains unchecked. Germline V gene data show CDR1 as SGHDN and CDR2 as FVKESK. The CDR3 has 14 amino acids. This chain's CDR3 is CASSQIRQGGELFF.

The chain employs TRBV5-5 and TRBJ2-5; TCRdb selects TRBD2, and the lack of DNA leaves this call unchecked. The CDR3 contains 18 residues. Germline CDR1 is SGHKS and CDR2 is YYEKEE (reference sequence). The chain's CDR3 is CASSLAPLGAGVAETQYF.

The rearrangement joins TRBV14 to TRBJ2-5; no DNA is available, so the TRBD2 call from TCRdb remains unchecked. Germline loops: CDR1 SGHDN, CDR2 FVKESK. CDR3 length: 15 amino acids. CDR3 sequence: CASSQKKGPQETQYF.

J is TRBJ2-7 and V is TRBV30; TCRdb proposes TRBD2, but this gene call is untestable without DNA. The CDR3 has 12 residues. Germline V lookup: CDR1 GTSNPN, CDR2 SVGIG (reference sequence). The CDR3 loop is CAWRQAEGEQYF.

J is TRBJ2-2 and V is TRBV25-1. The CDR3 is 16 residues long. Germline assignment: CDR1 MGHDK and CDR2 SYGVNS. This CDR3 is CASSESTRPYTGELFF.

This chain connects TRBV12-3 or TRBV12-4 to TRBJ2-2; the TRBD2 assignment by TCRdb is unverifiable without DNA. There are 16 residues in the CDR3. The CDR3 sequence is CASRGRLAGVAGELFF.

This chain links TRBV5-1 with TRBJ2-3. This CDR3 contains 15 residues. CDR1 is SGHRS, CDR2 YFSETQ, per germline. CDR3 residues: CASSLSGFDTDTQYF.

The chain has TRBV2 and TRBJ2-3. This CDR3 is 12 amino acids long. Germline CDR1 is SNHLY and CDR2 is FYNNEI. The chain's CDR3 is CASSGGTDTQYF.

This chain links TRBV3-1 with TRBJ2-5; there is no DNA to check the TCRdb D call of TRBD2. The germline V gene encodes CDR1 LGHDT and CDR2 YNNKEL (reference sequence). This CDR3 comprises 17 residues. This CDR3 reads CASSQPTSGRAGETQYF.

The chain has TRBV6-4 and TRBJ1-1; TCRdb reports TRBD1, a call that lacks DNA to check it against. CDR1 is MRHNA and CDR2 is SNTAGT in the germline V gene. The CDR3 has 13 amino acids. This CDR3 reads CASSDRGDTEAFF.

This chain joins TRBV14 and TRBJ2-1; the D call of TRBD1 rests on TCRdb alone, since no DNA is present to check it. Looked up from germline, CDR1 is SGHDN and CDR2 is FVKESK. There are 15 residues in the CDR3. The CDR3 sequence: CASSQTRGSYNEQFF.

The chain employs TRBV12-3 or TRBV12-4 and TRBJ2-2. The CDR3 is made up of 14 amino acids. CDR3 in amino acids: CASRLNFFTGELFF.

This chain connects TRBV5-1 to TRBJ1-5. Germline lookup yields CDR1 SGHRS and CDR2 YFSETQ. This CDR3 spans 14 amino acids. The CDR3 is CASSADNSNQPQHF. The full variable domain, its missing parts supplied by reference TRBV5-1 and TRBJ1-5, is KAGVTQTPRYLIKTRGQQVTLSCSPISGHRSVSWYQQTPGQGLQFLFEYFSETQRNKGNFPGRFSGRQFSNSRSEMNVSTLELGDSALYLCASSADNSNQPQHFGDGTRLSIL.

J is TRBJ1-1 and V is TRBV7-9. CDR3 length: 13 amino acids. Germline lookup yields CDR1 SEHNR and CDR2 FQNEAQ (reference sequence). The CDR3 loop is CASSLRSRDEAFF.

The chain has TRBV11-2 and TRBJ1-1; as DNA is missing, the TRBD1 call by TCRdb cannot be tested. Germline assignment: CDR1 SGHAT and CDR2 FQNNGV. The CDR3 has 17 amino acids. The CDR3 here is CASKGGTFLHTDTEAFF.

The gene calls are TRBV4-1 and TRBJ2-5; the D gene TCRdb calls, TRBD1, cannot be checked with no DNA. The CDR3 has 13 amino acids. Germline values: CDR1 MGHRA, CDR2 YSYEKL. CDR3 sequence reads: CASSQGPGEEEYF.

This sequence joins TRBV27 and TRBJ1-2; TCRdb picks TRBD1, but there is no DNA to check that call. The CDR3 is 15 residues long. The germline V gene encodes CDR1 MNHEY and CDR2 SMNVEV (reference sequence). CDR3 protein: CASSWSGDPGYGYTF.

The chain combines TRBV6-5 with TRBJ1-5; TCRdb's D call of TRBD1 is untestable without DNA. This CDR3 has 14 amino acids. Germline V gene lookup returns CDR1 MNHEY and CDR2 SVGAGI. The CDR3 is CASSKDRVNQPQHF.

This rearrangement joins TRBV12-3 or TRBV12-4 to TRBJ1-2; TCRdb's assignment of TRBD1 cannot be checked, as there is no DNA. The CDR3 is 13 residues long. CDR3 region: CASSSTESYGYTF.

The chain uses TRBV14 and TRBJ2-5; without DNA, the TCRdb call of TRBD1 cannot be checked. Germline CDR1 is SGHDN and CDR2 is FVKESK. The CDR3 has 12 residues. The CDR3 here is CASSRGSATQYF.

This chain joins TRBV6-5 and TRBJ2-2; lacking DNA, the TRBD1 call made by TCRdb goes unchecked. The CDR3 contains 18 residues. Germline values: CDR1 MNHEY, CDR2 SVGAGI. The CDR3 loop reads CASSYSFDPGTGTGELFF.

This chain joins TRBV11-1 and TRBJ2-2. Germline CDR1 is SGHAT and CDR2 is FQDESV (reference sequence). This CDR3 is built from 16 residues. The CDR3 protein is CASSSPLDPLAGELFF. Full variable domain (remainder filled in from reference TRBV11-1 and TRBJ2-2): EAEVAQSPRYKITEKSQAVAFWCDPISGHATLYWYRQILGQGPELLVQFQDESVVDDSQLPKDRFSAERLKGVDSTLKIQPAELGDSAMYLCASSSPLDPLAGELFFGEGSRLTVL.

J is TRBJ2-7 and V is TRBV29-1; TCRdb calls TRBD2, which cannot be checked without DNA. The CDR3 is 12 residues long. Germline V gene sequence: CDR1 SQVTM, CDR2 ANQGSEA. CDR3 protein: CSVVRSGIEQYF.

This chain uses TRBV7-2 with TRBJ2-1; the TCRdb D gene call, TRBD2, has no DNA to confirm it. The CDR3 runs 16 residues. Germline values: CDR1 SGHTA, CDR2 FQGNSA. This chain's CDR3 is CASSDGLAGIYNEQFF.

CDR3 amino acids: CASSGLAVDTGELFF. V is TRBV27 and J is TRBJ2-2; as DNA is missing, the TRBD2 call by TCRdb cannot be tested. This CDR3 has 15 amino acids. Germline lookup yields CDR1 MNHEY and CDR2 SMNVEV (reference sequence).

The gene calls are TRBV12-3 or TRBV12-4 and TRBJ1-2. The CDR3 is 16 amino acids. CDR3 region: CASSLKIVSLLHGYTF.

CDR3 region: CSARDPGAAPNEQFF. This chain uses TRBV20-1 with TRBJ2-1; TCRdb selects TRBD2, and the lack of DNA leaves this call unchecked. Per germline, CDR1 DFQATT and CDR2 SNEGSKA (reference sequence). This CDR3 has 15 residues.

The chain couples TRBV11-2 to TRBJ2-3; TCRdb lists TRBD2, though no DNA is available to test this call. CDR1 and CDR2 (germline): SGHAT, FQNNGV. This CDR3 is 16 amino acids long. The CDR3 loop is CASSSLAGGPTDTQYF. The whole variable domain, remainder taken from reference TRBV11-2 and TRBJ2-3, is EAGVAQSPRYKIIEKRQSVAFWCNPISGHATLYWYQQILGQGPKLLIQFQNNGVVDDSQLPKDRFSAERLKGVDSTLKIQPAKLEDSAVYLCASSSLAGGPTDTQYFGPGTRLTVL.

The chain uses TRBV11-2 and TRBJ1-5. CDR1 is SGHAT and CDR2 is FQNNGV in the germline V gene. The CDR3 runs to 13 residues. The CDR3 sequence is CASSLNSNQPQHF.